This T cell receptor beta chain was recorded in a study of blood T cell repertoires in COVID-19. At the level of the study: Researchers got acute and convalescent COVID-19 samples from the United States, Italy and Spain. From T cells, B-cell-depleted T cells, or PBMCs came the material, which was cDNA or gDNA.

As originally analysed: Reference gene primers were amplified, and this amplification served to estimate nucleated cell counts. Profiling relied on immunoSEQ multiplex PCR, and the TCRdb table lists in-frame clones only, not all of them. Clone size and V and J calls were adopted from that table, with D and trimming inferred from the DNA. The repertoire holds roughly 50,000 clones, with roughly 90% as singletons. CDR1 and CDR2 (germline): SQVTM, ANQGSEA. V dropped 4 bases and J dropped 0 bases, with 9 bases sitting between them. There are 13 residues in the CDR3. Source material: peripheral blood. This TCR was sampled from a human donor in a cohort sampled during active COVID-19. The chain joins TRBV29-1 to TRBJ1-1; D remains ambiguous. CDR3 DNA: TGCAGCGTTGCCCCAGGATTGAACACTGAAGCTTTCTTT. As protein: CSVAPGLNTEAFF.